The 8 T cell receptor beta chains in this list originate from one sample, sequenced in a study of blood T cells in healthy people across ages. For the second PCR, which ran for about 7 to 11 cycles, a sample-barcoded 5' primer and a J-beta primer mix were used. In TCRdb, the 5' RACE reads were re-called with MiXCR into one record per CDR3 protein. The sample has hundreds of thousands of distinct CDR3 sequences; roughly 26% are singletons. What was sequenced was blood. Receptor source: a woman over 75 in good health.

This clonotype was detected only a few times. The genes are TRBV30 and TRBJ2-5, with 12 bases that match TRBD2. Germline V lookup: CDR1 GTSNPN, CDR2 SVGIG (reference sequence). The CDR3 spans 15 residues. The V and J ends lost 0 bases and 2 bases, in that order; junction bases with no gene match: 1. CDR3 DNA: TGTGCCTGGAGTGTAGGACTAGCGGGGCAAGAGACCCAGTACTTC. Encoded protein: CAWSVGLAGQETQYF.

V and J are TRBV7-3 and TRBJ2-1; 9 nucleotides agree with TRBD1. The J call is uncertain, as TRBJ2-7 better fits the DNA end. Germline V CDR1 and CDR2: SGHTA, FQGTGA. The CDR3 covers 15 residues. This CDR3 reads CASSKDRGSYNEQYF. The DNA of the CDR3 is TGTGCCAGCAGCAAGGACAGGGGCTCCTACAATGAGCAGTACTTC.

Many counts were recorded for this clonotype. The chain uses TRBV27 and TRBJ2-1; D is ambiguous. Germline CDR1 and CDR2: MNHEY and SMNVEV (reference sequence). The V end lost 5 bases, the J end lost 9 bases, and 8 bases lay between the germline ends. This CDR3 is 11 amino acids long. The CDR3 sequence is CASSPCSEQFF. CDR3 DNA sequence: TGTGCCAGCAGTCCCTGTAGTGAGCAGTTCTTC.

The table lists this clonotype with many counts. The chain joins TRBV5-1 to TRBJ2-3; D is unresolved. The V gene's germline CDR1 is SGHRS and CDR2 YFSETQ. The germline V and J ends were trimmed by 3 bases and 1 base, with 12 bases remaining between them. The CDR3 spans 15 residues. CDR3: CASSSTNARTDTQYF. In nucleotides, the CDR3 is TGCGCCAGCAGCTCGACAAACGCCCGCACAGATACGCAGTATTTT.

The chain couples TRBV7-3 to TRBJ2-7, with D perhaps TRBD1 (6 bases). V was cut by 3 bases and J by 4 bases, with 13 bases left in between. The CDR3 loop spans 14 amino acids. Germline V gene lookup returns CDR1 SGHTA and CDR2 FQGTGA. CDR3 DNA sequence: TGTGCCAGCAGCTTGACTACAGGGACGTACGAGCAGTACTTC. Protein sequence: CASSLTTGTYEQYF.

This clonotype showed up many times. The chain carries TRBV28 and TRBJ2-3; unclear D gene. Germline-derived CDR1 and CDR2 are MDHEN and SYDVKM. V lost 2 bases to trimming and J lost 4 bases, with 13 bases between them. The CDR3 consists of 15 residues. The CDR3 DNA sequence: TGTGCCAGCAGTTTAGATAGGGTGAGAGCAGATACGCAGTATTTT. Translated, it gives CASSLDRVRADTQYF.

The genes are TRBV19 and TRBJ2-5, with TRBD1 as a possible D gene (6 bases). This CDR3 is 16 amino acids long. Germline V gene sequence: CDR1 LNHDA, CDR2 SQIVND (reference sequence). Trimming shortened V by 0 bases and J by 3 bases, and 14 bases separated the two germline ends. This CDR3 is CASSIDHRVAEETQYF. The CDR3 DNA sequence: TGTGCCAGTAGTATAGACCACAGGGTCGCTGAAGAGACCCAGTACTTC.

Ten or more counts support this clonotype. The genes are TRBV20-1 and TRBJ2-1; TRBD1 matches at 7 bases. This CDR3 contains 14 residues. V shed 6 bases, J shed 0 bases, and the junction held 5 bases outside the gene matches. The V gene's germline CDR1 is DFQATT and CDR2 SNEGSKA (reference sequence). CDR3 residues: CSASGDSSYNEQFF. In nucleotides, the CDR3 is TGCAGTGCCTCCGGGGACAGCTCCTACAATGAGCAGTTCTTC.